The 14 T cell receptor beta chains presented below share a single source sample, sequenced in a study of cytomegalovirus exposure and HLA in healthy donors. The primer mix had 60 Vbeta and 13 Jbeta primers. The assay was immunoSEQ multiplex PCR, and TCRdb's table has in-frame clones only and misses some. There are more than 85,000 clones in the sample, with approximately 5.7% held by the top ten. What was sequenced was PBMCs. The receptors stem from a girl aged 10 to 17 in good health and CMV-seropositive.

The V gene is TRBV10-1, the J gene TRBJ2-5; the D is unclear. Germline V gene data show CDR1 as WNHNN and CDR2 as SYGVQD (reference sequence). V lost 3 bases to trimming and J lost 4 bases, with 12 bases between them. This CDR3 region has 14 residues. CDR3 loop: CASSEGEKGETQYF. In DNA form, the CDR3 reads TGCGCCAGCAGTGAAGGAGAGAAAGGAGAGACCCAGTACTTC.

V gene TRBV5-1 combines with J gene TRBJ2-5; 7 bases line up with TRBD1. Germline V CDR1 and CDR2: SGHRS, YFSETQ. The CDR3 covers 14 residues. J gave up 4 bases and V 4 bases, and 7 bases lay outside the gene matches. CDR3: CASSRQGAVETQYF. CDR3 nucleotide sequence: TGCGCCAGCAGCCGACAGGGTGCGGTAGAGACCCAGTACTTC.

This chain links TRBV7-6 with TRBJ1-4; D gene uncertain. The V gene's germline CDR1 is SGHVS and CDR2 FNYEAQ. The CDR3 is 13 amino acids. V lost 2 bases, J lost 8 bases, and 9 bases lay in between. CDR3 in DNA: TGTGCCAGCAGCTTATACGGGAGCGAAAAACTGTTTTTT. Translation gives CASSLYGSEKLFF.

The chain employs TRBV19 and TRBJ2-1, with 8 bases aligning to TRBD2. This CDR3 comprises 15 residues. The J segment lost 8 bases and the V segment lost 3 bases, leaving 9 bases of the junction unmatched. Germline assignment: CDR1 LNHDA and CDR2 SQIVND (reference sequence). The CDR3 nucleotides read TGTGCCAGTAGTATCTCAGCGGGGGAAGTATATGAGCAGTTCTTC. Translation: CASSISAGEVYEQFF.

CDR3 coding DNA: TGTGCCAGTCCCGACCGGGTGGGGAGGTACACCTTC. This encodes CASPDRVGRYTF. The rearrangement uses TRBV19 and TRBJ1-2; D remains unclear. Looked up from germline, CDR1 is LNHDA and CDR2 is SQIVND (reference sequence). Trimming left V 8 bases short and J 11 bases short, with 18 bases between. CDR3 length: 12 amino acids.

This chain links TRBV19 with TRBJ2-7; 11 nucleotides agree with TRBD1. The ends lost 4 bases at V and 5 bases at J; junction bases unmatched: 4. Germline CDR1 and CDR2: LNHDA and SQIVND (reference sequence). CDR3 length equals 14 residues. The CDR3 DNA sequence: TGTGCCAGTAGTACCGGACAGGGGGCCAACGAGCAGTACTTC. It encodes CASSTGQGANEQYF.

V is TRBV2 and J is TRBJ2-3, with TRBD2 identical over 7 bases. The germline V gene encodes CDR1 SNHLY and CDR2 FYNNEI. The CDR3 is 12 residues long. V dropped 8 bases and J dropped 9; count of bases not matched to a gene: 8. CDR3 coding DNA: TGTGCCAGCGGACTAGACCTGGGGACGCAGTATTTT. Translation: CASGLDLGTQYF.

The V gene is TRBV30, the J gene TRBJ2-1, with TRBD2 identical over 8 bases. The V and J ends lost 4 bases and 5 bases, in that order; junction bases with no gene match: 7. The CDR3 covers 14 residues. The germline V gene encodes CDR1 GTSNPN and CDR2 SVGIG (reference sequence). The CDR3 reads CAWNVLADDNEQFF. The CDR3 region has the DNA TGTGCCTGGAATGTACTAGCGGATGACAATGAGCAGTTCTTC.

The rearrangement uses TRBV30 and TRBJ2-5; a weak D match, TRBD1 (6 bases). V shed 3 bases and J shed 4 bases, with 21 bases lying between them. CDR1 is GTSNPN and CDR2 is SVGIG in the germline V gene (reference sequence). The CDR3 sequence is 16 residues long. Here the CDR3 reads CAWRSSPAGVGETQYF. As DNA, the CDR3 is TGTGCCTGGAGAAGCTCCCCGGCAGGGGTTGGAGAGACCCAGTACTTC.

The chain uses TRBV19 and TRBJ1-4; 8 bases map to TRBD1. CDR3 length: 14 residues. Germline CDR1 reads LNHDA; CDR2 reads SQIVND (reference sequence). Germline trimming cut 7 bases from V and 6 bases from J; bases unmatched to any gene: 7. Here the CDR3 DNA reads TGTGCCAGTACCTCGACAGGGGATCATGAAAAACTGTTTTTT. It is translated as CASTSTGDHEKLFF.

V usage is TRBV7-9 and J usage is TRBJ2-7; 12 bases line up with TRBD2. Trimming cost V 1 base and J 3 bases; bases outside gene matches: 1. This CDR3 has 15 residues. Germline CDR1 SEHNR, CDR2 FQNEAQ (reference sequence). The CDR3 DNA follows: TGTGCCAGCAGCTTAGGGACTAGCGGGGACTACGAGCAGTACGTC. Its translation is CASSLGTSGDYEQYV.

The V gene is TRBV7-9, the J gene TRBJ2-1; TRBD2 aligns across 13 bases. Germline trimming cut 5 bases from V and 3 bases from J; bases unmatched to any gene: 4. Germline V gene data show CDR1 as SEHNR and CDR2 as FQNEAQ (reference sequence). The CDR3 covers 16 residues. CDR3 sequence: CASSGGLAGVYNEQFF. The CDR3 nucleotides are TGTGCCAGCAGCGGAGGACTAGCGGGGGTCTACAATGAGCAGTTCTTC. Complete variable domain (other parts from reference TRBV7-9 and TRBJ2-1): DTGVSQNPRHKITKRGQNVTFRCDPISEHNRLYWYRQTLGQGPEFLTYFQNEAQLEKSRLLSDRFSAERPKGSFSTLEIQRTEQGDSAMYLCASSGGLAGVYNEQFFGPGTRLTVL.

The rearrangement links TRBV5-8 to TRBJ1-5, with D possibly being TRBD1 (6 bases). CDR3 length: 16 residues. V gave up 4 bases and J gave up 1 base, with 15 bases separating them. Germline V lookup: CDR1 SGHTS, CDR2 YDEGEE. The CDR3 protein is CASSPGTSLSNQPQHF. DNA for the CDR3: TGTGCCAGCAGCCCCGGGACAAGTCTGAGCAATCAGCCCCAGCATTTT.

The rearrangement links TRBV4-3 to TRBJ2-2; 7 bases fit TRBD2. The CDR3 is made up of 17 amino acids. The germline gives CDR1 LGHNA, CDR2 YSLEER. With V trimmed by 3 bases and J by 5 bases, 12 bases remained unmatched. The CDR3: CASSHREAGPGTGELFF. Here the CDR3 DNA reads TGCGCCAGCAGCCATCGGGAGGCCGGACCGGGGACCGGGGAGCTGTTTTTT.